The 28 T cell receptor beta chains listed next were all sequenced from one sample in a study of T cells expressing NK-cell markers. TCRdb re-called the 5' RACE reads; one entry per CDR3 protein, DNA not given. The sample has around 380,000 distinct CDR3 sequences; the top ten hold roughly 10%. Sequenced sample: blood T cells: a sorted CD56 or NKG2C T cell subset, CD4+ or CD8+ T cells, or bulk PBMC T cells (not recorded which). Source of these receptors: a woman aged 45-65 years in good health.

The chain employs TRBV6-4 and TRBJ1-2; checking the TCRdb D call of TRBD1 is not possible without DNA. This CDR3 is 13 amino acids long. The germline gives CDR1 MRHNA, CDR2 SNTAGT. The CDR3 region is CARTGDHTYGYTF.

This sequence joins TRBV7-8 and TRBJ2-3; as DNA is missing, the TRBD1 call by TCRdb cannot be tested. The germline CDR1 and CDR2 sequences are SGHVS and FQNEAQ. CDR3 length: 14 residues. CDR3 protein: CASRPGTNTDTQYF.

The CDR3: CASSPMASGQETQYF. The genes are TRBV11-2 and TRBJ2-5; TCRdb indicates TRBD2, and absent DNA this call remains unverified. Germline-derived CDR1 and CDR2 are SGHAT and FQNNGV. The CDR3 is 15 residues long. Combining the CDR3 with reference TRBV11-2 and TRBJ2-5 gives the whole variable domain EAGVAQSPRYKIIEKRQSVAFWCNPISGHATLYWYQQILGQGPKLLIQFQNNGVVDDSQLPKDRFSAERLKGVDSTLKIQPAKLEDSAVYLCASSPMASGQETQYFGPGTRLLVL.

The V and J genes are TRBV6-2 or TRBV6-3 and TRBJ2-3; TCRdb proposes TRBD2, but this gene call is untestable without DNA. Germline-derived CDR1 and CDR2 are MNHEY and SVGEGT. The length of the CDR3 is 15 residues. CDR3 residues: CASRSLAQGSDTQYF.

V is TRBV14 and J is TRBJ2-5. The length of the CDR3 is 13 residues. Germline V gives CDR1 SGHDN, CDR2 FVKESK. This CDR3 is CASSQMTRETQYF.

This chain connects TRBV3-1 to TRBJ2-5; TCRdb's D call of TRBD1 is untestable without DNA. The germline CDR1 and CDR2 sequences are LGHDT and YNNKEL (reference sequence). This CDR3 spans 16 amino acids. The CDR3 protein is CASSQDLAGPQETQYF.

The chain is built from TRBV7-9 and TRBJ2-1; the TCRdb call, TRBD2, lacks DNA for checking. CDR1 and CDR2 from the germline V gene are SEHNR and FQNEAQ (reference sequence). This CDR3 spans 16 amino acids. CDR3 residues: CASSGGASGISNEQFF.

V and J are TRBV4-2 and TRBJ2-1; the D call of TRBD2 rests on TCRdb alone, since no DNA is present to check it. The length of the CDR3 is 16 residues. In germline, CDR1 is LGHNA, CDR2 YNFKEQ. CDR3 amino acids: CASSHGTRGDYNEQFF.

CDR3 residues: CASSPQGLGNTEAFF. This chain joins TRBV5-1 and TRBJ1-1. The CDR3 runs to 15 residues. Germline V gives CDR1 SGHRS, CDR2 YFSETQ.

The V call is TRBV6-5, the J call TRBJ2-7; TCRdb calls TRBD1, which cannot be checked without DNA. This CDR3 has 15 amino acids. The germline gives CDR1 MNHEY, CDR2 SVGAGI. The CDR3 loop reads CASRLQGGNSYEQYF.

The genes are TRBV11-3 and TRBJ2-5; TCRdb's D gene call, TRBD2, goes unchecked for lack of DNA. The V gene's germline CDR1 is SGHNT and CDR2 YENEEA. CDR3 size: 16 residues. The CDR3 is CASSLGWGREAETQYF.

The rearrangement links TRBV19 to TRBJ2-5; TCRdb outputs TRBD2, but without DNA this stays unchecked. Looked up from germline, CDR1 is LNHDA and CDR2 is SQIVND (reference sequence). The CDR3 has 15 residues. CDR3 sequence reads: CASTPAGGPEETQYF.

The rearrangement joins TRBV20-1 to TRBJ2-1; TCRdb's assignment of TRBD2 cannot be checked, as there is no DNA. The germline CDR1 and CDR2 sequences are DFQATT and SNEGSKA (reference sequence). The CDR3 consists of 13 residues. CDR3 loop: CSAYLGPLDEQFF.

The V call is TRBV5-1, the J call TRBJ1-1. Germline assignment: CDR1 SGHRS and CDR2 YFSETQ. There are 14 residues in the CDR3. The CDR3 sequence: CASSLRVGNTEAFF.

The chain employs TRBV14 and TRBJ1-2. Germline CDR1 and CDR2: SGHDN and FVKESK. This CDR3 comprises 16 residues. CDR3 region: CASSQDPRVGGDGYTF.

The V and J genes are TRBV5-1 and TRBJ2-5; TCRdb lists TRBD1, though no DNA is available to test this call. CDR3 size: 15 residues. CDR1 is SGHRS and CDR2 is YFSETQ in the germline V gene. CDR3 amino acids: CASEAGQGAVETQYF. The full variable domain, rest sourced from reference TRBV5-1 and TRBJ2-5, is KAGVTQTPRYLIKTRGQQVTLSCSPISGHRSVSWYQQTPGQGLQFLFEYFSETQRNKGNFPGRFSGRQFSNSRSEMNVSTLELGDSALYLCASEAGQGAVETQYFGPGTRLLVL.

V is TRBV6-1 and J is TRBJ2-6; there is no DNA to check the TCRdb D call of TRBD1. The V gene's germline CDR1 is MNHNS and CDR2 SASEGT. CDR3 length: 18 amino acids. This CDR3 is CASDIRAGRYSGANVLTF.

This sequence joins TRBV7-2 and TRBJ2-3; as DNA is missing, the TRBD2 call by TCRdb cannot be tested. The CDR3 totals 14 residues. Germline CDR1 reads SGHTA; CDR2 reads FQGNSA. CDR3 loop: CASSLAGGSDTQYF. The variable domain in full, completed from reference TRBV7-2 and TRBJ2-3, reads GAGVSQSPSNKVTEKGKDVELRCDPISGHTALYWYRQSLGQGLEFLIYFQGNSAPDKSGLPSDRFSAERTGGSVSTLTIQRTQQEDSAVYLCASSLAGGSDTQYFGPGTRLTVL.

The chain combines TRBV5-1 with TRBJ2-3; as DNA is missing, the TRBD2 call by TCRdb cannot be tested. There are 17 residues in the CDR3. In germline, CDR1 is SGHRS, CDR2 YFSETQ. CDR3 protein: CASSPSRLAGGGDTQYF.

The chain carries TRBV12-3 or TRBV12-4 and TRBJ1-1; no DNA is available, so the TRBD1 call from TCRdb remains unchecked. The CDR3 sequence is 14 residues long. The CDR3 protein is CASTQQGSNTEAFF.

This sequence joins TRBV11-1 and TRBJ2-6; TCRdb proposes TRBD1, but this gene call is untestable without DNA. CDR3 length equals 19 residues. The germline V gene has CDR1 SGHAT and CDR2 FQDESV (reference sequence). The CDR3 sequence is CASSSNFRDSYSGANVLTF.

The V call is TRBV13, the J call TRBJ2-7; the D call of TRBD2 rests on TCRdb alone, since no DNA is present to check it. The germline CDR1 and CDR2 sequences are PRHDT and FYEKMQ (reference sequence). The CDR3 sequence is 14 residues long. This CDR3 reads CASSFGTSGLQQYF.

The chain employs TRBV7-9 and TRBJ2-1; TCRdb picks TRBD2, but there is no DNA to check that call. This CDR3 contains 15 residues. CDR1 is SEHNR, CDR2 FQNEAQ, per germline (reference sequence). The chain's CDR3 is CASSLTSIAYNEQFF.

CDR3: CASNEAVSSYNEQFF. The rearrangement uses TRBV28 and TRBJ2-1. CDR1 is MDHEN and CDR2 is SYDVKM in the germline V gene. The CDR3 has 15 residues. Together with reference TRBV28 and TRBJ2-1, the CDR3 gives the full variable domain: DVKVTQSSRYLVKRTGEKVFLECVQDMDHENMFWYRQDPGLGLRLIYFSYDVKMKEKGDIPEGYSVSREKKERFSLILESASTNQTSMYLCASNEAVSSYNEQFFGPGTRLTVL.

The chain has TRBV7-7 and TRBJ2-2; the TRBD1 assignment by TCRdb is unverifiable without DNA. Looked up from germline, CDR1 is SSHAT and CDR2 is FNYEAQ (reference sequence). The length of the CDR3 is 13 residues. CDR3 sequence: CASRQGDTGELFF.

J is TRBJ1-5 and V is TRBV6-6. The CDR3 consists of 16 residues. CDR1 is MNHNY and CDR2 is SVGAGI in the germline V gene (reference sequence). The CDR3 sequence is CASSSAGFYSNQPQHF.

The chain recombines TRBV27 with TRBJ2-2; TCRdb's D call, TRBD2, is unchecked because there is no DNA. The germline V gene encodes CDR1 MNHEY and CDR2 SMNVEV (reference sequence). The CDR3 is 15 amino acids. CDR3 loop: CASSIDRVPPGELFF.

The V call is TRBV10-3, the J call TRBJ2-7; as DNA is missing, the TRBD1 call by TCRdb cannot be tested. Looked up from germline, CDR1 is ENHRY and CDR2 is SYGVKD. The CDR3 spans 15 residues. CDR3 protein: CAISVPRQGSYEQYF.